Each of the 3 T cell receptor beta chains below was sequenced from the same sample in a study of immune characterization of retroperitoneal liposarcoma. TCRdb reprocessed the PCR reads with MiXCR, giving one entry per CDR3 protein. The profile covers about 10,000 distinct CDR3 sequences, with about 27% appearing a single time and approximately 8.5% taken by the ten largest. Sequencing was done on a sample of tumor tissue. The receptors were gathered from a male donor with retroperitoneal liposarcoma.

This chain joins TRBV6-1 and TRBJ2-5; D is uncertain. V lost 7 bases and J lost 4, with 22 bases in between. Germline V gene sequence: CDR1 MNHNS, CDR2 SASEGT. This CDR3 has 16 amino acids. As DNA, the CDR3 is TGTGCCAGCAAAGTGGAACCCCGGAGTACCCCAGAGACCCAGTACTTC. This translates into CASKVEPRSTPETQYF.

About this clonotype itself: An end of the junction differs from the germline gene, which may be a read error. V and J are TRBV5-3 and TRBJ2-1; unclear D gene. The J call is in doubt because the DNA end fits TRBJ2-5 better. TRBV5-3 has ORF status, its function being uncertain. CDR3 length: 13 amino acids. CDR3 loop: CASSFPGQETQYF. The CDR3 DNA follows: TGTGCCAGCAGCTTTCCAGGCCAAGAGACCCAGTACTTC.

Of note for this clonotype: A read error is possible here, since a much larger clone lies one base away. V usage is TRBV10-1 and J usage is TRBJ2-3, with 10 bases lining up with TRBD1. The CDR3 has 17 residues. Germline V gene sequence: CDR1 WNHNN, CDR2 SYGVQD (reference sequence). CDR3 DNA: TGCGCCACCAGTGACTTGGGGACCGGGACAGGGGAAGATACGCAGTATTTT. Its protein product is CATSDLGTGTGEDTQYF.